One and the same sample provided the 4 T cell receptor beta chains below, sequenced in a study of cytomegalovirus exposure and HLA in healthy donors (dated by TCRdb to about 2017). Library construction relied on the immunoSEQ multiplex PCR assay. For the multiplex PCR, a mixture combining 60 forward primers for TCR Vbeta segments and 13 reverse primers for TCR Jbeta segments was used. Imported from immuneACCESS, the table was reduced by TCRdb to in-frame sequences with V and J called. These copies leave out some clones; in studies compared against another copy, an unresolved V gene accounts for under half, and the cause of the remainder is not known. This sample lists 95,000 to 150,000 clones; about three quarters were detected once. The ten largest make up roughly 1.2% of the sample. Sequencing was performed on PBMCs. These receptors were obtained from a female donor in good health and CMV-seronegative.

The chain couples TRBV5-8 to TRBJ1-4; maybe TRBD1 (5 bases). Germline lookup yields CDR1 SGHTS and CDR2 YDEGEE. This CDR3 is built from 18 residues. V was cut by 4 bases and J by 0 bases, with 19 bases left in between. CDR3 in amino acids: CASSPEGRAIPTNEKLFF. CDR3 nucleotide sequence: TGTGCCAGCAGCCCGGAGGGCAGGGCCATCCCAACTAATGAAAAACTGTTTTTT.

CDR3 in amino acids: CAWSVLLSYEQYF. CDR3 nucleotide sequence: TGTGCCTGGAGTGTACTTTTAAGTTACGAGCAGTACTTC. The chain links TRBV30 to TRBJ2-7; unclear D gene. The V and J ends lost 0 bases and 4 bases respectively, with 10 bases between them. The CDR3 has 13 residues. CDR1 is GTSNPN, CDR2 SVGIG, per germline (reference sequence).

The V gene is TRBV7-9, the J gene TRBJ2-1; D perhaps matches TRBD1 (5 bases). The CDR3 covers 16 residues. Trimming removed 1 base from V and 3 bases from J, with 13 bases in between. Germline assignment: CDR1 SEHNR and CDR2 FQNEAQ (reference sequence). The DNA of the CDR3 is TGTGCCAGCAGCTTAGATCAGGGAACCTTCTACAATGAGCAGTTCTTC. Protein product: CASSLDQGTFYNEQFF.

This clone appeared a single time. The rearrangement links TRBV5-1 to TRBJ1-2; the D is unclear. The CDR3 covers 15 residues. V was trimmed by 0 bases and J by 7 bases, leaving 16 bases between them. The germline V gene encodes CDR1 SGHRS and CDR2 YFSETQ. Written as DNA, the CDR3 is TGCGCCAGCAGCTTGGATGTCCGGGCGCGGGGTGGCTACACCTTC. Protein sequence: CASSLDVRARGGYTF.